This T cell receptor (beta chain) came from a study of shared clonotypes between healthy human individuals. In the study overall: Samples came from two female and a few male donors aged 18 to 49.

The naive CD8 population came from CD45RO-negative cells selected for CCR7, without terminally differentiated effector memory CD45RA+ cells. At deep level, the assay was performed. Researchers divided each subset's genomic DNA evenly across several immunoSEQ plates. Template for every sorted-subset replicate PCR totaled about 200 ng DNA, roughly 30,000 T cell genomes. Profiling relied on immunoSEQ multiplex PCR, and the TCRdb table lists in-frame clones only, not all of them. The repertoire has around 2.1 million clones, approximately 94% of them found once; the top ten carry over 1.5%. CDR3 length: 17 residues. V was clipped by 4 bases and J by 1 base; unmatched bases: 13. Germline CDR1 is SQVTM and CDR2 is ANQGSEA.

The receptor comes from a man younger than 35 in good health. Some clones in this sample may be carry-over from other donors' samples. The sample was naive CD8+ T cells from PBMCs. This chain uses TRBV29-1 with TRBJ2-1; 7 bases align to TRBD1. CDR3 coding DNA: TGCAGCGTTGCTGGGACAGAAACGATCGCTTCCTACAATGAGCAGTTCTTC. Its translation: CSVAGTETIASYNEQFF.